This T cell receptor (beta chain) was documented in a study of OX40 agonist ivuxolimab in advanced cancers. As for the study in general: Recorded diagnoses for dose-escalation patients were hepatocellular carcinoma, melanoma, renal cell or head and neck cancer.

Only in-frame clones appear in the TCRdb table, and some are missing; sequencing was by immunoSEQ multiplex PCR. This table holds more than 10,000 clones, around 82% found once. In germline, CDR1 is SGDLS, CDR2 YYNGEE. V lost 2 bases and J lost 5; bases outside the gene matches: 3. CDR3 length equals 15 residues. The chain employs TRBV9 and TRBJ2-1; 11 positions match TRBD1. This clonotype was obtained from an adult with an advanced solid tumor such as melanoma, head and neck, liver or kidney cancer. The sample consisted of CD4+ or CD8+ T cells sorted from blood, taken in a trial of the OX40 agonist ivuxolimab. As DNA, the CDR3 is TGTGCCAGCAGCGTCGGGACAGGGGGGAACAATGAGCAGTTCTTC. Encoded protein: CASSVGTGGNNEQFF.